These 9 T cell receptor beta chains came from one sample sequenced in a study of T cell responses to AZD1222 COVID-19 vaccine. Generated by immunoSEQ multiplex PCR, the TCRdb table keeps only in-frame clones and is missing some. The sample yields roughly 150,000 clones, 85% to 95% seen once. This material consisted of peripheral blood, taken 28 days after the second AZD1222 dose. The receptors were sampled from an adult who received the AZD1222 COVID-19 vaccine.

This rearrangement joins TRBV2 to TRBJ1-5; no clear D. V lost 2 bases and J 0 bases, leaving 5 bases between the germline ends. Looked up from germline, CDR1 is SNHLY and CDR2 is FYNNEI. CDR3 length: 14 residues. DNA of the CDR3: TGTGCCAGCAGTGAATCGGATAGCAATCAGCCCCAGCATTTT. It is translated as CASSESDSNQPQHF.

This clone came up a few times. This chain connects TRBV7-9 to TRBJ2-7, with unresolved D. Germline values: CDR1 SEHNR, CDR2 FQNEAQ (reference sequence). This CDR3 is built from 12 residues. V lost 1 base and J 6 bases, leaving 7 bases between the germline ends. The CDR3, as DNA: TGTGCCAGCAGCTTAGGGGCTGCCGAGCAGTACTTC. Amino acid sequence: CASSLGAAEQYF.

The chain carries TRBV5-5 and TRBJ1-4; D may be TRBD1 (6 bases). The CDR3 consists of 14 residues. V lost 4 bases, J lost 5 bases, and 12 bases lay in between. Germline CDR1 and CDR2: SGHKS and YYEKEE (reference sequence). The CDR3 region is CASSLGHLNEKLFF. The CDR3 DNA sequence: TGTGCCAGCAGCCTGGGACATCTGAATGAAAAACTGTTTTTT.

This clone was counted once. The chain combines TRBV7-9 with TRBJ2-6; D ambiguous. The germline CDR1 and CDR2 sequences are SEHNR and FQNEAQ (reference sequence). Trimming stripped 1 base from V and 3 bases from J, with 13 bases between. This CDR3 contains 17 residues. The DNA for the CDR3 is TGTGCCAGCAGCTTAGGACGGACCCTCTTTGGGGCCAACGTCCTGACTTTC. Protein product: CASSLGRTLFGANVLTF.

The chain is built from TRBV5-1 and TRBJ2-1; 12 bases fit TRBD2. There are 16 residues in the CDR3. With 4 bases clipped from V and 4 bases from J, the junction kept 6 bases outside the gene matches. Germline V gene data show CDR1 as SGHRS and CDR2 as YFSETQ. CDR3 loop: CASSLRTSGVYNEQFF. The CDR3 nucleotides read TGCGCCAGCAGCCTTCGGACTAGCGGGGTTTACAATGAGCAGTTCTTC.

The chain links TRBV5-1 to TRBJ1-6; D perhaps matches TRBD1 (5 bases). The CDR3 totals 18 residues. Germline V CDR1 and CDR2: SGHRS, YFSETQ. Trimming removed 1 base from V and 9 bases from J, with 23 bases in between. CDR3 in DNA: TGCGCCAGCAGCTTGTACTGGACACTGGCCGAGGTTCGTTCACCCCTCCACTTT. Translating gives CASSLYWTLAEVRSPLHF.

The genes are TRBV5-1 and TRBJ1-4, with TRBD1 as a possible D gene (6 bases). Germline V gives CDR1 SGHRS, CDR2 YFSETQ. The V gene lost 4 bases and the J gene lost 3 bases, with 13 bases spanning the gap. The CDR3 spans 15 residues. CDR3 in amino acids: CASSPRQEPNEKLFF. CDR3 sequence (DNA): TGCGCCAGCAGCCCCCGACAGGAGCCTAATGAAAAACTGTTTTTT.

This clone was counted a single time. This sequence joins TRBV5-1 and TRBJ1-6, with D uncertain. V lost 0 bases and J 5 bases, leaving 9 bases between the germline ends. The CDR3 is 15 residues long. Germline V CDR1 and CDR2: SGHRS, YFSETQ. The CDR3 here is CASSLAPGHNSPLHF. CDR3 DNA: TGCGCCAGCAGCTTGGCCCCTGGGCATAATTCACCCCTCCACTTT.

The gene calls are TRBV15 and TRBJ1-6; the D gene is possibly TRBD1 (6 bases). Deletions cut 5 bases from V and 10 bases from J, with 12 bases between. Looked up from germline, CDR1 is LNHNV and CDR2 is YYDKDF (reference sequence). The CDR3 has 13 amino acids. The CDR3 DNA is TGTGCCACCAGCGACAGGTGGTCATCACCCCTCCACTTT. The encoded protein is CATSDRWSSPLHF.